This T cell receptor beta chain appears in the sequencing data of a study of blood T cell repertoires in COVID-19. Overall study: Material from acute and convalescent COVID-19 was sourced from the United States, Italy and Spain.

Authors' data handling: Quantification of nucleated cells was approximated via reference gene primer amplification. TCRdb's table, derived via immunoSEQ multiplex PCR, lists solely in-frame clones and lacks some. V, J and clone size are taken as reported in that table, and D and trimming were inferred from the DNA itself. The sample includes about 240,000 clones, 75% to 90% of them seen just once. Enrolled during active infection, Seattle patients were then followed longitudinally. A few counts support this clone. The sequence came from an elderly woman with COVID-19, enrolled during active disease. The sample was peripheral blood.

CDR3 coding DNA: TGTGCCTGGAGTTTTACTAGCGGCAGCCGGGGGGAGCTGTTTTTT. Amino acids: CAWSFTSGSRGELFF. This sequence joins TRBV30 and TRBJ2-2; TRBD2 agrees at 8 bases. Germline loops: CDR1 GTSNPN, CDR2 SVGIG (reference sequence). The CDR3 runs 15 residues. The ends lost 2 bases at V and 8 bases at J; junction bases unmatched: 10.